These 17 T cell receptor beta chains were sequenced from one sample in a study of brain metastases from non-small cell lung cancer. This table comes from immunoSEQ multiplex PCR, and its TCRdb copy is limited to in-frame clones, with some not included. The sample holds about 16,000 clones, over 80% seen once. The sequenced material came from primary lung tumor tissue. The receptors stem from a donor at least 40 years old with non-small cell lung cancer.

The chain joins TRBV4-3 to TRBJ2-1, with 9 bases identical to TRBD2. From germline, CDR1 is LGHNA and CDR2 YSLEER. The V and J ends lost 0 bases and 6 bases, in that order; junction bases with no gene match: 3. The CDR3 is 15 residues long. Here the CDR3 reads CASSQEGSGGNEQFF. DNA for the CDR3: TGCGCCAGCAGCCAAGAAGGTAGCGGGGGCAATGAGCAGTTCTTC.

The chain carries TRBV7-9 and TRBJ1-2, with 10 bases aligning to TRBD1. Trimming cost V 5 bases and J 4 bases; bases outside gene matches: 16. Germline V lookup: CDR1 SEHNR, CDR2 FQNEAQ (reference sequence). The length of the CDR3 is 18 residues. CDR3 sequence reads: CASSTRDRGPLTGYGYTF. The DNA for the CDR3 is TGTGCCAGCAGCACTAGGGACAGGGGCCCTCTGACTGGCTATGGCTACACCTTC.

V gene TRBV6-1 combines with J gene TRBJ2-2; the match to TRBD1 covers 8 bases. This CDR3 contains 15 residues. The junction had 7 bases not matched to a gene; V was cut back by 2 bases and J by 8 bases. Germline loops: CDR1 MNHNS, CDR2 SASEGT. The DNA of the CDR3 is TGTGCCAGCAGTGAACTGGGACAGGCGCCTGGGGAGCTGTTTTTT. Its translation is CASSELGQAPGELFF.

The chain couples TRBV7-6 to TRBJ2-3; 15 bases agree with TRBD2. The CDR3 extends over 17 amino acids. Trimming at V came to 3 bases and at J to 0 bases, leaving 1 base not matched to a gene. Germline CDR1 is SGHVS and CDR2 is FNYEAQ. The CDR3 bases are TGTGCCAGCAGCTTTGGGACTAGCGGGGGGAGCACAGATACGCAGTATTTT. Residues: CASSFGTSGGSTDTQYF.

The chain is built from TRBV7-9 and TRBJ1-2; 10 nucleotides line up with TRBD1. Germline lookup yields CDR1 SEHNR and CDR2 FQNEAQ (reference sequence). Losses at the gene ends were 1 base for V and 3 bases for J; bases not matched to a gene: 5. The CDR3 totals 16 residues. CDR3 bases: TGTGCCAGCAGCTTAGGTCTGGACAGGGGGGACTATGGCTACACCTTC. Translating gives CASSLGLDRGDYGYTF.

The gene calls are TRBV9 and TRBJ1-4; D is possibly TRBD1 (6 bases). This CDR3 region has 15 residues. Germline values: CDR1 SGDLS, CDR2 YYNGEE. V was shortened by 3 bases and J by 5 bases, with 14 bases between the two germline ends. The CDR3 DNA follows: TGTGCCAGCAGCGCCCGGGACACAAGAAATGAAAAACTGTTTTTT. It codes for CASSARDTRNEKLFF.

The gene calls are TRBV6-6 and TRBJ2-4, with 10 bases aligning to TRBD1. V dropped 7 bases and J dropped 9; count of bases not matched to a gene: 12. The CDR3 contains 15 residues. Germline-derived CDR1 and CDR2 are MNHNY and SVGAGI (reference sequence). The CDR3 is CASTHPDRGLGIQYF. CDR3 DNA: TGTGCCAGCACCCACCCGGACAGGGGGTTAGGCATTCAGTACTTC.

V usage is TRBV27 and J usage is TRBJ1-1, with D possibly TRBD1 on 5 matching bases. The CDR3 loop spans 16 amino acids. V was shortened by 2 bases and J by 7 bases, with 20 bases between the two germline ends. Per the germline V gene, CDR1 is MNHEY and CDR2 is SMNVEV (reference sequence). The CDR3 bases are TGTGCCAGCAGTTTAGAAGGTTTGGGGGGGACGTATGAAGCTTTCTTT. This codes for CASSLEGLGGTYEAFF.

This chain uses TRBV4-1 with TRBJ1-1; the D gene is possibly TRBD1 (6 bases). The CDR3 totals 13 residues. With 1 base removed from V and 8 bases from J, the gap between germline ends came to 11 bases. CDR1 is MGHRA and CDR2 is YSYEKL in the germline V gene. The CDR3 loop is CASSQAPGQEAFF. As DNA, the CDR3 is TGCGCCAGCAGCCAAGCGCCGGGACAAGAAGCTTTCTTT.

This rearrangement joins TRBV5-5 to TRBJ1-1; a possible D gene is TRBD1 (5 bases). The V end was cut by 4 bases, the J end by 1 base, with 8 bases between. The CDR3 contains 13 residues. Germline assignment: CDR1 SGHKS and CDR2 YYEKEE (reference sequence). The CDR3 sequence is CASSAQGNTEAFF. The CDR3 DNA follows: TGTGCCAGCAGCGCTCAGGGGAACACTGAAGCTTTCTTT.

The gene calls are TRBV2 and TRBJ2-5; D is ambiguous. The CDR3 consists of 11 residues. Germline CDR1 SNHLY, CDR2 FYNNEI. V lost 4 bases to trimming and J lost 3 bases, with 3 bases between them. The CDR3 coding sequence is TGTGCCAGCAGTGGTAAAGAGACCCAGTACTTC. This sequence encodes CASSGKETQYF.

The V call is TRBV30, the J call TRBJ1-4, with D tentatively TRBD1 (5 bases). This CDR3 is 14 amino acids long. Trimming removed 2 bases at V and 3 bases at J, with 10 bases between. CDR1 and CDR2 (germline): GTSNPN, SVGIG (reference sequence). CDR3 residues: CAWSPGKANEKLFF. CDR3 bases: TGTGCCTGGAGTCCAGGGAAGGCTAATGAAAAACTGTTTTTT.

This clone has a handful of counts. The chain recombines TRBV7-9 with TRBJ1-1; unclear D gene. Germline V gene lookup returns CDR1 SEHNR and CDR2 FQNEAQ (reference sequence). CDR3 size: 12 residues. V was clipped by 5 bases and J by 11 bases, with 15 bases between them. CDR3 sequence reads: CASSPNGEWAFF. In DNA, the CDR3 is TGTGCCAGCAGCCCTAACGGGGAATGGGCTTTCTTT.

The V call is TRBV2, the J call TRBJ1-2, with D hard to call. The CDR3 contains 16 residues. The germline CDR1 and CDR2 sequences are SNHLY and FYNNEI. Trimming took 4 bases from V and 4 from J, leaving 19 bases between them. This CDR3 reads CASSAQPADGRYGYTF. CDR3 nucleotide sequence: TGTGCCAGCAGTGCCCAACCCGCGGACGGCCGCTATGGCTACACCTTC.

This rearrangement joins TRBV5-1 to TRBJ1-4; 9 positions agree with TRBD1. CDR1 is SGHRS and CDR2 is YFSETQ in the germline V gene. The CDR3 has 17 amino acids. With V trimmed by 3 bases and J by 7 bases, 13 bases remained unmatched. This CDR3 reads CASSSTGTGRRGEKLFF. Written as DNA, the CDR3 is TGCGCCAGCAGCTCGACGGGGACAGGGAGGAGGGGTGAAAAACTGTTTTTT.

The chain links TRBV7-2 to TRBJ2-1, with a tentative D call TRBD2 (6 bases). The CDR3 loop spans 15 amino acids. Germline CDR1 and CDR2: SGHTA and FQGNSA. Trimming removed 4 bases from V and 7 bases from J, with 17 bases in between. CDR3 sequence reads: CASSSWGSGTNEQFF. CDR3 in DNA: TGTGCCAGCAGCTCTTGGGGTAGCGGAACGAATGAGCAGTTCTTC.

V gene TRBV19 combines with J gene TRBJ1-1, with 8 positions matching TRBD1. This CDR3 has 13 amino acids. Germline assignment: CDR1 LNHDA and CDR2 SQIVND (reference sequence). V shed 4 bases, J shed 8 bases, and the junction held 6 bases outside the gene matches. The CDR3 region has the DNA TGTGCCAGTAGTAACTCCCGACAGGGGGAAGCTTTCTTT. This translates into CASSNSRQGEAFF.